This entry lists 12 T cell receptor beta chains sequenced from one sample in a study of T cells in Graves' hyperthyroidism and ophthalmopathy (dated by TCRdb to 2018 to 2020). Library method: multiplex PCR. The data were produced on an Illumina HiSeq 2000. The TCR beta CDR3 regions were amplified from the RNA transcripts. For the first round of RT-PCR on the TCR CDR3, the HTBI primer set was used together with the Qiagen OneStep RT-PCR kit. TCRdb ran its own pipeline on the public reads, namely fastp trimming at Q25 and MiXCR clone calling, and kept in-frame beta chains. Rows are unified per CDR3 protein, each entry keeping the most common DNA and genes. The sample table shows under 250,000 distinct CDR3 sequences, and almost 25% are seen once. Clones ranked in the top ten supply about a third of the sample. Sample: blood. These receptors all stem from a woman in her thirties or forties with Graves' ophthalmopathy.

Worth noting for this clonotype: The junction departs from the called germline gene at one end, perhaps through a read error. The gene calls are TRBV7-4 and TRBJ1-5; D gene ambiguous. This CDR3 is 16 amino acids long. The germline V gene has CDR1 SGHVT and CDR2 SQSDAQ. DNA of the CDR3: TGTGCCAGCAGCCTAAAGGGCAATCATAGCAATCAGCCCCAGCCTTTT. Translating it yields CASSLKGNHSNQPQPF.

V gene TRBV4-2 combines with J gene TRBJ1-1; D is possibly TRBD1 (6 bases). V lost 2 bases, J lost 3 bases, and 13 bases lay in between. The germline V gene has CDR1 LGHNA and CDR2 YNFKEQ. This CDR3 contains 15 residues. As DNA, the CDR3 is TGTGCCAGCAGCCAACAGGGGATTGGGGACACTGAAGCTTTCTTT. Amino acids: CASSQQGIGDTEAFF.

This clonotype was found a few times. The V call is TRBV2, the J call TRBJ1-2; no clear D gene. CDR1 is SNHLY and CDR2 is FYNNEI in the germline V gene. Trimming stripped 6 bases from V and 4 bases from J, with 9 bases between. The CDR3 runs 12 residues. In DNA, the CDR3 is TGTGCCAGCAGCCCGCGGACCTATGGCTACACCTTC. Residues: CASSPRTYGYTF.

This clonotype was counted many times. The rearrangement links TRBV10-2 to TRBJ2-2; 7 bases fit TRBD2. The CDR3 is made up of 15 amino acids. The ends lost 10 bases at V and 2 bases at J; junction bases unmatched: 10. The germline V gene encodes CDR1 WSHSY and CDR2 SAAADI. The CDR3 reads CATTREWGNTGELFF. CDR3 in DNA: TGCGCCACTACGCGGGAGTGGGGAAACACCGGGGAGCTGTTTTTT.

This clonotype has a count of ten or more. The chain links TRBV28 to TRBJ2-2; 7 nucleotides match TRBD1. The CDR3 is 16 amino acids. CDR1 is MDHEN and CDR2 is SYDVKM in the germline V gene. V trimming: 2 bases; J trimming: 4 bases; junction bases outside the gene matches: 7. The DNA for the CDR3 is TGTGCCAGCAGTTTAGGGCAGGGGGAGCTCACCGGGGAGCTGTTTTTT. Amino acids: CASSLGQGELTGELFF. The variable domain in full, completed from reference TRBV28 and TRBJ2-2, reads DVKVTQSSRYLVKRTGEKVFLECVQDMDHENMFWYRQDPGLGLRLIYFSYDVKMKEKGDIPEGYSVSREKKERFSLILESASTNQTSMYLCASSLGQGELTGELFFGEGSRLTVL.

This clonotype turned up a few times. CDR3 DNA: TGTGCCAGCAGTTCCGGGGCCCAGGGGACCCAGTACTTC. Encoded protein: CASSSGAQGTQYF. V and J are TRBV11-1 and TRBJ2-5; D tentatively fits TRBD1 or TRBD2 (5 bases each). Trimming took 6 bases from V and 7 from J, leaving 15 bases between them. Germline values: CDR1 SGHAT, CDR2 FQDESV (reference sequence). CDR3 length: 13 amino acids.

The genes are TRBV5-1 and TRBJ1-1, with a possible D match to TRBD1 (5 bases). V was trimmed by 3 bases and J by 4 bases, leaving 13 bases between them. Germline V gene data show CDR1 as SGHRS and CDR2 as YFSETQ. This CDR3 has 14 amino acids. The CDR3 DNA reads TGCGCCAGCAGCTGGGGACGGGGAAGCACTGAAGCTTTCTTT. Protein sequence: CASSWGRGSTEAFF.

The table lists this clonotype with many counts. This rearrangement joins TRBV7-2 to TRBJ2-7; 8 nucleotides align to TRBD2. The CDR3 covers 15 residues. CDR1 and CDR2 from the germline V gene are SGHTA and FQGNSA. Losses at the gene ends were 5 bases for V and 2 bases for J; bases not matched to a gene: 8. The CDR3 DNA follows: TGTGCCAGCAGCACCGGGGGGGTTGGAGCCTACGAGCAGTACTTC. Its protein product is CASSTGGVGAYEQYF.

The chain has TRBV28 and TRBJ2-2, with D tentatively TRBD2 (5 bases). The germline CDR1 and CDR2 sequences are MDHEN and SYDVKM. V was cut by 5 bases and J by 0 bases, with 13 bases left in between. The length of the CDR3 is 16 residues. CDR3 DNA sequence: TGTGCCAGCAGTCCCTGGGGAGAAACGAACACCGGGGAGCTGTTTTTT. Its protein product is CASSPWGETNTGELFF.

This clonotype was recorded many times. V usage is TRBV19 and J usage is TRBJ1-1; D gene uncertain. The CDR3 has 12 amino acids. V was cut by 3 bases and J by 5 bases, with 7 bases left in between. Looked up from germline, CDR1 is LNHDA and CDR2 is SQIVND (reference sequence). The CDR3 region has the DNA TGTGCCAGTAGTATCGGTCGGACTGAAGCTTTCTTT. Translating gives CASSIGRTEAFF.

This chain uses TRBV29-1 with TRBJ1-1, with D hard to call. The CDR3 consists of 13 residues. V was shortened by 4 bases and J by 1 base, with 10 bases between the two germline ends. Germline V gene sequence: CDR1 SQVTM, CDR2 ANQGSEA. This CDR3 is CSVAAGWNTEAFF. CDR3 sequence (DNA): TGCAGCGTTGCGGCAGGATGGAACACTGAAGCTTTCTTT.

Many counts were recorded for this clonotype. CDR3 protein: CASSQEDSQNYGYTF. CDR3 nucleotide sequence: TGTGCCAGCAGCCAAGAGGACAGCCAAAACTATGGCTACACCTTC. The V and J genes are TRBV4-2 and TRBJ1-2, with D perhaps TRBD1 (6 bases). Trimming cost V 0 bases and J 2 bases, with 10 bases left between them. The CDR3 extends over 15 amino acids. CDR1 is LGHNA, CDR2 YNFKEQ, per germline.